The sequence of this T cell receptor beta chain was determined in a study of cytomegalovirus exposure and HLA in healthy donors. At the level of the study: The same platform was used for the 120 validation repertoires and the roughly 680 first-cohort repertoires, a later analysis reported. Study-wide findings and caveats: The study put around 180 TCR beta chains on its list as cytomegalovirus-associated. A few chains tied to CMV proved CMV antigen-specific in vitro.

Profiling relied on immunoSEQ multiplex PCR, and the TCRdb table lists in-frame clones only, not all of them. The table records 250,000 or so clones, just under 90% of them present only once. This clone has only one observation. Its antigen is unidentified. The germline V gene has CDR1 SEHNR and CDR2 FQNEAQ (reference sequence). This CDR3 has 12 residues. Between the trimmed V and J ends, which lost 7 bases and 6 bases, there was a span of 10 bases. The TCR sequence derives from a man aged 18 to 29 in good health and CMV-seronegative. The chain has TRBV7-9 and TRBJ1-5; D uncertain. Specimen: PBMCs. CDR3 sequence: CASTLGSQPQHF. The CDR3 DNA reads TGTGCCAGCACCCTTGGGAGTCAGCCCCAGCATTTT. Complete variable domain (other parts from reference TRBV7-9 and TRBJ1-5): DTGVSQNPRHKITKRGQNVTFRCDPISEHNRLYWYRQTLGQGPEFLTYFQNEAQLEKSRLLSDRFSAERPKGSFSTLEIQRTEQGDSAMYLCASTLGSQPQHFGDGTRLSIL.